This T cell receptor beta chain was identified during a study of identical twins. This clonotype was picked up a small number of times. Its matching antigen is unknown. V lost 9 bases and J lost 7, with 21 bases in between. CDR3 length: 14 amino acids. Germline CDR1 and CDR2: SGHAT and FQNNGV. Study-level results: Out-of-frame alpha sequences shared between twins exhibited an excess of low generation probability.

Template switching supplied a universal primer site; unique molecular identifiers were carried on the cDNA. TCRdb redid the calling of the 5' RACE reads with MiXCR, one entry per CDR3 protein. Of around 490,000 distinct CDR3 sequences listed, over 12% are singletons. Every donor was a healthy Caucasian. The same data also went into a second study, on yellow fever vaccine responses in identical twins.

The receptor was isolated from a woman younger than 35 in good health. The chain recombines TRBV11-2 with TRBJ2-5; no clear D gene. Sequenced: CD4+ T cells sorted from blood. The CDR3 sequence is CASRPAGYTGTQYF. In nucleotides, the CDR3 is TGTGCCAGTAGACCCGCCGGCTACACTGGGACCCAGTACTTC.